The 26 T cell receptor beta chains given below trace back to one sample, sequenced in a study of blood T cell repertoires in COVID-19. The protocol was immunoSEQ multiplex PCR, while the TCRdb copy is restricted to in-frame clones and leaves out a portion. This table holds roughly 80,000 clones, more than 90% found once. What was sequenced was peripheral blood. These receptors were taken from a woman aged 80 or over with active or convalescent COVID-19.

This clone has just one count. The chain employs TRBV5-6 and TRBJ2-7, with 8 bases lining up with TRBD1. The CDR3 covers 14 residues. CDR1 SGHDT and CDR2 YYEEEE come from the germline V gene. V was pared by 4 bases and J by 7 bases, with 10 bases of the junction left unmatched. CDR3 sequence (DNA): TGTGCCAGCAGCCTTACAGGGGGGCTGGGGGAGCAGTACTTC. Protein: CASSLTGGLGEQYF.

The chain recombines TRBV15 with TRBJ1-4; the D gene is possibly TRBD1 (6 bases). Deletions cut 0 bases from V and 8 bases from J, with 16 bases between. The CDR3 is made up of 16 amino acids. Germline loops: CDR1 LNHNV, CDR2 YYDKDF (reference sequence). The CDR3 coding sequence is TGTGCCACCAGCAGAGATAGGGGCGGGGGGCGCGAAAAACTGTTTTTT. It yields the protein CATSRDRGGGREKLFF.

This rearrangement joins TRBV6-5 to TRBJ1-5; D is perhaps TRBD1 (6 bases). The ends were cut back, 8 bases at V and 6 bases at J, with 8 bases in the middle. Germline V gene lookup returns CDR1 MNHEY and CDR2 SVGAGI. The CDR3 is made up of 11 amino acids. The CDR3 DNA reads TGTGCCAGCGGGGGGGCTCAGCCCCAGCATTTT. Amino acid sequence: CASGGAQPQHF.

The rearrangement joins TRBV7-2 to TRBJ2-5; D is undetermined. The V gene's germline CDR1 is SGHTA and CDR2 FQGNSA. V was clipped by 3 bases and J by 2 bases, with 7 bases between them. The CDR3 spans 13 residues. The CDR3 loop is CASSFAGQETQYF. CDR3 DNA: TGTGCCAGCAGCTTCGCAGGACAAGAGACCCAGTACTTC.

V usage is TRBV5-8 and J usage is TRBJ1-4; the D is unclear. Per germline, CDR1 SGHTS and CDR2 YDEGEE. V was trimmed by 1 base and J by 4 bases, leaving 11 bases between them. This CDR3 region has 15 residues. The CDR3 DNA reads as TGTGCCAGCAGCTTGATGGGCGGGCGTAATGAAAAACTGTTTTTT. Its translation is CASSLMGGRNEKLFF. Variable domain in full (rest from reference TRBV5-8 and TRBJ1-4): EAGVTQSPTHLIKTRGQQATLRCSPISGHTSVYWYQQALGLGLQFLLWYDEGEERNRGNFPPRFSGRQFPNYSSELNVNALELEDSALYLCASSLMGGRNEKLFFGSGTQLSVL.

There are a few counts of this clone. The rearrangement joins TRBV19 to TRBJ1-5, with TRBD1 matching over 7 bases. CDR1 is LNHDA, CDR2 SQIVND, per germline (reference sequence). With 7 bases clipped from V and 4 bases from J, the junction kept 10 bases outside the gene matches. CDR3 length equals 15 residues. The CDR3 is CASKGSGGENQPQHF. The CDR3 DNA reads as TGTGCCAGTAAGGGGTCAGGGGGTGAGAATCAGCCCCAGCATTTT.

The chain joins TRBV6-5 to TRBJ1-5; the match to TRBD1 covers 9 bases. V gave up 6 bases and J gave up 5 bases; unmatched junction bases: 5. The CDR3 loop spans 14 amino acids. Germline V CDR1 and CDR2: MNHEY, SVGAGI. The CDR3, as DNA: TGTGCCAGCAGCTGGAGGACAGGGGATCAGCCCCAGCATTTT. As protein: CASSWRTGDQPQHF.

As DNA, the CDR3 is TGTGCCAGTAAACGGACAGGGGGCCAAGAGACCCAGTACTTC. Its protein is CASKRTGGQETQYF. The chain combines TRBV19 with TRBJ2-5; 10 bases are a match to TRBD1. The germline CDR1 and CDR2 sequences are LNHDA and SQIVND (reference sequence). V dropped 7 bases and J dropped 1; count of bases not matched to a gene: 3. This CDR3 is built from 14 residues.

CDR3: CASSFARGGSDTQYF. In nucleotides, the CDR3 is TGTGCCAGCAGTTTTGCGCGGGGGGGCTCGGATACGCAGTATTTT. The genes are TRBV28 and TRBJ2-3; TRBD2 agrees at 9 bases. V gave up 3 bases and J gave up 6 bases; unmatched junction bases: 7. The CDR3 contains 15 residues. From germline, CDR1 is MDHEN and CDR2 SYDVKM.

The chain is built from TRBV28 and TRBJ1-2; 9 bases align to TRBD1. The CDR3 length is 14 residues. Germline V CDR1 and CDR2: MDHEN, SYDVKM. Germline trimming cut 5 bases from V and 5 bases from J; bases unmatched to any gene: 6. CDR3 sequence reads: CASSPPGQGYGYTF. The CDR3 DNA reads TGTGCCAGCAGTCCCCCGGGACAGGGATATGGCTACACCTTC.

The V gene is TRBV28, the J gene TRBJ1-4; D is perhaps TRBD1 (5 bases). CDR1 is MDHEN and CDR2 is SYDVKM in the germline V gene. The germline V and J ends were trimmed by 3 bases and 4 bases, with 18 bases remaining between them. CDR3 length: 17 amino acids. The DNA of the CDR3 is TGTGCCAGCAGTTTTGGATGGGGGGGTACGAGTAATGAAAAACTGTTTTTT. Its protein product is CASSFGWGGTSNEKLFF.

This clone was seen only once. The chain recombines TRBV4-1 with TRBJ1-5; D possibly corresponds to TRBD1 (5 bases). The CDR3 runs 17 residues. The germline V gene has CDR1 MGHRA and CDR2 YSYEKL. V lost 1 base and J lost 1, with 14 bases in between. The CDR3: CASSQVVIGASNQPQHF. CDR3 nucleotide sequence: TGCGCCAGCAGCCAAGTCGTGATAGGGGCAAGCAATCAGCCCCAGCATTTT.

The chain combines TRBV27 with TRBJ2-2; D gene unclear. The CDR3 covers 16 residues. Trimming pared 6 bases from V and 2 bases from J, leaving 16 bases between. Germline loops: CDR1 MNHEY, CDR2 SMNVEV (reference sequence). CDR3 nucleotides: TGTGCCAGCAGAATTTTGTCGGGTCGAAACACCGGGGAGCTGTTTTTT. It encodes CASRILSGRNTGELFF.

V and J are TRBV6-5 and TRBJ1-3, with D unresolved. Trimming shortened V by 6 bases and J by 0 bases, and 12 bases separated the two germline ends. Germline assignment: CDR1 MNHEY and CDR2 SVGAGI. The CDR3 covers 15 residues. The CDR3 sequence is CASSASDNSGNTIYF. Here the CDR3 DNA reads TGTGCCAGCAGCGCCTCCGACAACTCTGGAAACACCATATATTTT.

The sample holds one count of this clone. The J gene is TRBJ2-3, the V gene TRBV6-2 or TRBV6-3, with TRBD1 matching over 9 bases. J lost 6 bases, V lost 2 bases, and 6 bases had no gene match. This CDR3 region has 15 residues. The germline V gene has CDR1 MNHEY and CDR2 SVGEGT. For the CDR3, the DNA is TGTGCCAGCAGTTACCGGGACAGGGTGGCCGATACGCAGTATTTT. It translates to CASSYRDRVADTQYF.

The table lists this clone with a few counts. V and J are TRBV7-2 and TRBJ2-7; D may be TRBD1 (5 bases). The CDR3 is 17 amino acids. Germline CDR1 reads SGHTA; CDR2 reads FQGNSA. Deletions cut 1 base from V and 0 bases from J, with 16 bases between. The CDR3 is CASSLDGAVSSSYEQYF. CDR3 DNA: TGTGCCAGCAGCTTAGATGGGGCAGTATCTAGCTCCTACGAGCAGTACTTC. Full variable domain (remainder filled in from reference TRBV7-2 and TRBJ2-7): GAGVSQSPSNKVTEKGKDVELRCDPISGHTALYWYRQSLGQGLEFLIYFQGNSAPDKSGLPSDRFSAERTGGSVSTLTIQRTQQEDSAVYLCASSLDGAVSSSYEQYFGPGTRLTVT.

The J gene is TRBJ1-5, the V gene TRBV5-1; a possible D gene is TRBD1 (6 bases). V was pared by 0 bases and J by 3 bases, with 13 bases between. Germline V gives CDR1 SGHRS, CDR2 YFSETQ. The CDR3 runs 16 residues. The chain's CDR3 is CASSLGPTGSNQPQHF. For the CDR3, the DNA is TGCGCCAGCAGCTTGGGACCTACAGGGTCCAATCAGCCCCAGCATTTT.

This chain links TRBV5-6 with TRBJ2-2, with D perhaps TRBD1 (6 bases). Germline assignment: CDR1 SGHDT and CDR2 YYEEEE. The CDR3 is 15 residues long. V lost 1 base, J lost 6 bases, and 13 bases lay in between. CDR3 region: CASSLLQGRAGELFF. CDR3 DNA sequence: TGTGCCAGCAGCTTGTTGCAGGGGCGCGCCGGGGAGCTGTTTTTT.

The chain recombines TRBV2 with TRBJ1-4; unclear D gene. The CDR3 is 13 amino acids. Deletions cut 4 bases from V and 10 bases from J, with 13 bases between. The germline V gene encodes CDR1 SNHLY and CDR2 FYNNEI. Written as DNA, the CDR3 is TGTGCCAGCAGTGGGGTAATTGAGGGAAAACTGTTTTTT. It translates to CASSGVIEGKLFF.

The rearrangement joins TRBV28 to TRBJ1-2, with 8 bases lining up with TRBD1. Per germline, CDR1 MDHEN and CDR2 SYDVKM. J lost 2 bases, V lost 6 bases, and 14 bases had no gene match. The CDR3 extends over 17 amino acids. The DNA of the CDR3 is TGTGCCAGCAGCACGCCGGGACAGGAGATACCCAACTATGGCTACACCTTC. Its protein is CASSTPGQEIPNYGYTF.

This chain uses TRBV6-5 with TRBJ2-1; 8 bases are shared with TRBD1. Trimming removed 5 bases from V and 4 bases from J; junction bases left unmatched: 4. Germline CDR1 reads MNHEY; CDR2 reads SVGAGI. This CDR3 has 14 residues. The CDR3 nucleotides are TGTGCCAGCAGTCTGGGACAGGTATACAATGAGCAGTTCTTC. As protein: CASSLGQVYNEQFF.

This rearrangement joins TRBV19 to TRBJ2-7, with 10 bases aligning to TRBD1. The CDR3 covers 14 residues. Per the germline V gene, CDR1 is LNHDA and CDR2 is SQIVND (reference sequence). V gave up 3 bases and J gave up 12 bases; unmatched junction bases: 11. The DNA of the CDR3 is TGTGCCAGTAGTATCGGGTCCGGGACAGGGGTCACGTACTTC. Its protein product is CASSIGSGTGVTYF.

This chain connects TRBV27 to TRBJ1-5, with no clear D. The CDR3 spans 13 residues. CDR1 is MNHEY and CDR2 is SMNVEV in the germline V gene (reference sequence). Trimming took 3 bases from V and 6 from J, leaving 9 bases between them. CDR3 DNA: TGTGCCAGCAGTTTTACAGTGGGTCAGCCCCAGCATTTT. Amino acids: CASSFTVGQPQHF.

The table lists this clone with a count of one. The chain is built from TRBV7-2 and TRBJ1-3, with D tentatively TRBD1 (6 bases). This CDR3 contains 15 residues. Trimming left V 1 base short and J 5 bases short, with 12 bases between. The V gene's germline CDR1 is SGHTA and CDR2 FQGNSA. The CDR3 DNA reads TGTGCCAGCAGCTTAGTGGGCGGGGGCCGAAACACCATATATTTT. Its protein is CASSLVGGGRNTIYF.

V and J are TRBV27 and TRBJ2-7; TRBD1 aligns across 8 bases. This CDR3 is built from 11 residues. Germline V gene sequence: CDR1 MNHEY, CDR2 SMNVEV (reference sequence). V lost 5 bases and J lost 8; bases outside the gene matches: 2. The CDR3 region has the DNA TGTGCCAGCAGTACAGGGGGTAAGCAGTACTTC. This sequence encodes CASSTGGKQYF.

This chain links TRBV28 with TRBJ1-5; 11 bases are shared with TRBD1. The CDR3 covers 15 residues. The V segment lost 5 bases and the J segment 4 bases; nucleotides outside the gene matches: 4. From germline, CDR1 is MDHEN and CDR2 SYDVKM. The CDR3 region has the DNA TGTGCCAGCAGTCCCGGGACAGGGGGGAATCAGCCCCAGCATTTT. It encodes CASSPGTGGNQPQHF.